This passage covers 19 T cell receptor beta chains from one sample sequenced in a study of naive and memory T cell subsets. The library had UMIs added by 3' ligation of an oligonucleotide to TCR cDNA. Amplification of ligated cDNA took four PCR rounds with SP2 and nested alpha and beta constant primers. TCRdb re-called the 5' RACE reads with MiXCR, one entry per CDR3 protein. The sample shows tens of thousands of distinct CDR3 sequences, roughly 6.7% of them seen only once. These receptors all come from a male donor in good health.

This clonotype has only a few counts. The rearrangement uses TRBV20-1 and TRBJ2-7; the match to TRBD2 covers 11 bases. Germline V gives CDR1 DFQATT, CDR2 SNEGSKA (reference sequence). The CDR3 has 13 residues. The junction had 4 bases not matched to a gene; V was cut back by 6 bases and J by 3 bases. CDR3 coding DNA: TGCAGTGCGGGGACTAGCGGCGACTACGAGCAGTACTTC. This sequence encodes CSAGTSGDYEQYF.

This clonotype showed up many times. The chain is built from TRBV6-1 and TRBJ2-7, with D unresolved. Trimming took off 3 bases at V and 3 bases at J, with 15 bases between the two ends. Germline loops: CDR1 MNHNS, CDR2 SASEGT. CDR3 length equals 15 residues. The CDR3 DNA is TGTGCCAGCAGTGATGAGGCTAGTTGGGACTACGAGCAGTACTTC. Translated, it gives CASSDEASWDYEQYF.

Only a few counts were recorded for this clonotype. The rearrangement uses TRBV19 and TRBJ1-4, with a weak D call TRBD1 (5 bases). Looked up from germline, CDR1 is LNHDA and CDR2 is SQIVND (reference sequence). V shed 0 bases and J shed 4 bases, with 15 bases lying between them. This CDR3 is built from 17 residues. CDR3 nucleotide sequence: TGTGCCAGTAGTATAGATCCGTCGACAGAAAGTAATGAAAAACTGTTTTTT. Amino acids: CASSIDPSTESNEKLFF.

This clonotype has more than one count but fewer than ten. This sequence joins TRBV12-5 and TRBJ2-7, with TRBD1 matching 11 bases. The V gene end was trimmed by 4 bases and the J gene end by 5 bases; junction bases not matched to a gene: 7. The CDR3 length is 15 residues. The germline gives CDR1 LGHNT, CDR2 FRNRAP. CDR3 coding DNA: TGTGCTAGTGGTTCGGAGCCGGGACAGGGGGACGAGCAGTACTTC. This encodes CASGSEPGQGDEQYF.

This clonotype was counted ten times or more. The chain carries TRBV6-1 and TRBJ1-2; TRBD1 aligns across 9 bases. Germline V gives CDR1 MNHNS, CDR2 SASEGT. V lost 6 bases to trimming and J lost 6 bases; unmatched junction nucleotides: 5. This CDR3 has 13 residues. This chain's CDR3 is CASRSGQGDGYTF. The DNA for the CDR3 is TGTGCCAGCAGATCGGGACAGGGTGATGGCTACACCTTC.

This chain joins TRBV6-5 and TRBJ1-1; D is possibly TRBD1 (6 bases). The CDR3 runs 17 residues. Trimming took 6 bases from V and 3 from J, leaving 23 bases between them. CDR1 MNHEY and CDR2 SVGAGI come from the germline V gene. This chain's CDR3 is CASSPDPQGWADTEAFF. The CDR3 DNA sequence: TGTGCCAGCAGCCCCGACCCACAGGGATGGGCTGACACTGAAGCTTTCTTT.

This clonotype has ten or more counts. The chain couples TRBV11-2 to TRBJ2-7; 9 positions agree with TRBD2. Germline trimming cut 3 bases from V and 6 bases from J; bases unmatched to any gene: 6. CDR1 is SGHAT, CDR2 FQNNGV, per germline. This CDR3 has 14 amino acids. DNA of the CDR3: TGTGCCAGCAGCTTGGAAGCGGGAGGTGTCGAGCAGTACTTC. It encodes CASSLEAGGVEQYF.

The rearrangement joins TRBV6-1 to TRBJ1-5; 8 bases fit TRBD1. CDR1 MNHNS and CDR2 SASEGT come from the germline V gene. V was pared by 0 bases and J by 2 bases, with 9 bases of the junction left unmatched. This CDR3 spans 18 amino acids. This chain's CDR3 is CASSEAAGTGLGNQPQHF. CDR3 in DNA: TGTGCCAGCAGTGAAGCCGCTGGGACAGGCCTAGGCAATCAGCCCCAGCATTTT.

The gene calls are TRBV19 and TRBJ1-2, with 9 bases matching TRBD1. J gave up 8 bases and V 6 bases, and 10 bases lay outside the gene matches. The CDR3 loop spans 14 amino acids. Germline values: CDR1 LNHDA, CDR2 SQIVND (reference sequence). CDR3 DNA sequence: TGTGCCAGTAGGTCGACCGGGACAGGGAACGGCTACACCTTC. This sequence encodes CASRSTGTGNGYTF.

This clonotype appeared many times. V and J are TRBV29-1 and TRBJ2-3; 7 bases line up with TRBD1. CDR3 length: 14 residues. V shed 6 bases, J shed 8 bases, and the junction held 14 bases outside the gene matches. Germline V gene data show CDR1 as SQVTM and CDR2 as ANQGSEA. As DNA, the CDR3 is TGCAGCGTGATTCGGACGGGACAGTTGGCTACGCAGTATTTT. As protein: CSVIRTGQLATQYF.

The genes are TRBV4-1 and TRBJ2-1, with a tentative D call TRBD1 (6 bases). Germline V gene lookup returns CDR1 MGHRA and CDR2 YSYEKL. Deletions cut 3 bases from V and 0 bases from J, with 15 bases between. The CDR3 has 17 amino acids. The CDR3 DNA is TGCGCCAGCAGCCAGAATTCCGGACAGTACTCCTACAATGAGCAGTTCTTC. This translates into CASSQNSGQYSYNEQFF.

The chain carries TRBV6-6 and TRBJ2-1; 8 bases fit TRBD1. V gave up 0 bases and J gave up 6 bases; unmatched junction bases: 10. Per the germline V gene, CDR1 is MNHNY and CDR2 is SVGAGI (reference sequence). The CDR3 consists of 17 residues. The CDR3 is CASSYSGRGRGSNEQFF. CDR3 sequence (DNA): TGTGCCAGCAGTTACTCGGGCAGGGGGCGTGGAAGCAATGAGCAGTTCTTC.

CDR3 DNA sequence: TGTGCCAGTAGTCCCCTCGGGACAGGGGGATACGAGCAGTACTTC. It is translated as CASSPLGTGGYEQYF. The chain employs TRBV19 and TRBJ2-7, with TRBD1 identical over 11 bases. The V gene's germline CDR1 is LNHDA and CDR2 SQIVND (reference sequence). V shed 5 bases and J 4 bases; nucleotides not matched to a gene: 7. This CDR3 contains 15 residues.

This clonotype was detected only a few times. The rearrangement links TRBV5-1 to TRBJ1-6; D possibly corresponds to TRBD1 (5 bases). V was clipped by 2 bases and J by 12 bases, with 15 bases between them. The CDR3 runs to 14 residues. The germline gives CDR1 SGHRS, CDR2 YFSETQ. The CDR3, as DNA: TGCGCCAGCAGCTTCGGGACGGCCACTGAACCCCTCCACTTT. Its translation: CASSFGTATEPLHF. Looking up the rest from reference TRBV5-1 and TRBJ1-6 gives the full variable domain: KAGVTQTPRYLIKTRGQQVTLSCSPISGHRSVSWYQQTPGQGLQFLFEYFSETQRNKGNFPGRFSGRQFSNSRSEMNVSTLELGDSALYLCASSFGTATEPLHFGNGTRLTVT.

The CDR3 DNA is TGCAGCGTTGATGCAGGGGGGTACGAAGCTTTCTTT. This translates into CSVDAGGYEAFF. The rearrangement links TRBV29-1 to TRBJ1-1, with TRBD1 matching over 7 bases. This CDR3 region has 12 residues. Trimming cost V 3 bases and J 8 bases; bases outside gene matches: 6. Germline V gene sequence: CDR1 SQVTM, CDR2 ANQGSEA.

The genes are TRBV29-1 and TRBJ1-1; TRBD1 aligns across 9 bases. V was clipped by 7 bases and J by 3 bases; unmatched bases: 3. CDR1 and CDR2 from the germline V gene are SQVTM and ANQGSEA. This CDR3 is 12 amino acids long. CDR3 sequence (DNA): TGCAGCGGTGACAGGGGGGACACTGAAGCTTTCTTT. This translates into CSGDRGDTEAFF. Based on the CDR3 plus reference TRBV29-1 and TRBJ1-1, the full variable domain is SAVISQKPSRDICQRGTSLTIQCQVDSQVTMMFWYRQQPGQSLTLIATANQGSEATYESGFVIDKFPISRPNLTFSTLTVSNMSPEDSSIYLCSGDRGDTEAFFGQGTRLTVV.

The rearrangement joins TRBV3-1 to TRBJ2-2; no definite D call. Trimming removed 3 bases at V and 0 bases at J, with 14 bases between. Germline V gene lookup returns CDR1 LGHDT and CDR2 YNNKEL (reference sequence). This CDR3 region has 17 residues. The CDR3 coding sequence is TGTGCCAGCAGCCAGGTTCCCTGGCCCCCGAACACCGGGGAGCTGTTTTTT. This gives the protein CASSQVPWPPNTGELFF.

This clonotype was counted at least ten times. The chain joins TRBV2 to TRBJ2-7; D perhaps matches TRBD2 (5 bases). Trimming stripped 6 bases from V and 11 bases from J, with 17 bases between. This CDR3 contains 12 residues. The germline CDR1 and CDR2 sequences are SNHLY and FYNNEI. The CDR3 loop is CASRDDYPAEYF. CDR3 in DNA: TGTGCCAGCAGGGATGACTACCCAGCGGAGTACTTC.

This clonotype was observed many times. V usage is TRBV14 and J usage is TRBJ2-1, with 12 positions matching TRBD2. J was trimmed by 6 bases and V by 1 base; bases with no gene match: 4. Germline loops: CDR1 SGHDN, CDR2 FVKESK. This CDR3 spans 16 amino acids. CDR3 nucleotides: TGTGCCAGCAGCCAAGGACTAGCGGGGGCCCTCAATGAGCAGTTCTTC. It encodes CASSQGLAGALNEQFF.